Listed below are T cell receptor beta chains from one sample, sequenced in a study of Ad26.COV2.S vaccination and SARS-CoV-2 variants. Clones were sequenced by immunoSEQ multiplex PCR, and TCRdb holds only the in-frame ones, with some missing. The profile shows roughly 350,000 clones, roughly 90% of them singletons. The specimen was peripheral blood, collected in a trial of Ad26.COV2.S vaccine versus placebo. The receptors originated from a person aged 18-60 years who received the Ad26.COV2.S COVID-19 vaccine or a placebo. The conserved cysteine and the conserved F or W are not part of the CDR3 here. A D gene is named only where the DNA matches it firmly.

V gene: TRBV7-9
D gene: NA
CDR3 protein: ASSFGGSGTEAF

V gene: TRBV7-9
D gene: NA
CDR3 protein: ASSPGDSPLH

V gene: TRBV11-2
D gene: NA
CDR3 protein: ASRERTSGANVLT

V gene: TRBV19
D gene: TRBD1
CDR3 protein: ASSFGQGWDEQY

V gene: TRBV3-1/TRBV3-2
D gene: NA
CDR3 protein: ASSQQGPGEQF

V gene: TRBV11-2
D gene: NA
CDR3 protein: ASSLPSSGNTIY

V gene: TRBV11-1
D gene: NA
CDR3 protein: ASSEGVDNPETQY

V gene: TRBV28
D gene: NA
CDR3 protein: ASSLLIGGSTNEKLF

V gene: TRBV2
D gene: TRBD1
CDR3 protein: ASLGQGAGGYT

V gene: TRBV18
D gene: TRBD1
CDR3 protein: ASSPPKPGQGANEQF

V gene: TRBV4-3
D gene: TRBD1
CDR3 protein: ASSQVYGTGVGPITGELF

V gene: TRBV4-1
D gene: NA
CDR3 protein: ASSQAGTDTQY

V gene: TRBV4-1
D gene: NA
CDR3 protein: ASSQASRETQY

V gene: TRBV9
D gene: TRBD1
CDR3 protein: ASSTRTGGGTGELF

V gene: TRBV5-5
D gene: NA
CDR3 protein: ASSFYEGIAVTEAF

V gene: TRBV18
D gene: NA
CDR3 protein: ASSPAGTQQYGYT

V gene: TRBV7-6
D gene: TRBD2
CDR3 protein: ASSLYAGGHNEQF

V gene: TRBV3-1/TRBV3-2
D gene: NA
CDR3 protein: ASSQDTGAGTEAF

V gene: TRBV24-1
D gene: NA
CDR3 protein: ATSKQGSDEQY

V gene: TRBV2
D gene: NA
CDR3 protein: ASSEPGGYNEQF

V gene: TRBV28
D gene: TRBD2
CDR3 protein: ASSHSGLAGNEQF

V gene: TRBV28
D gene: NA
CDR3 protein: ASSLAPGAVVNTEAF

V gene: TRBV23-1
D gene: NA
CDR3 protein: ASSHRGPMNTEAF

V gene: TRBV27
D gene: TRBD1
CDR3 protein: ASKGQGGYGYT

V gene: TRBV28
D gene: TRBD1
CDR3 protein: ASSLSRGRGYT

V gene: TRBV30
D gene: NA
CDR3 protein: AWSDPLRGTGELF

V gene: TRBV11-1
D gene: NA
CDR3 protein: ASSFSSPKTGNTIY

V gene: TRBV7-3
D gene: TRBD2
CDR3 protein: ASSLTGFGIAGREADTQY

V gene: TRBV21-1
D gene: NA
CDR3 protein: ASSKGRTGGDQPQH

V gene: TRBV18
D gene: TRBD1
CDR3 protein: ASSPRQGDNQPQH

V gene: TRBV28
D gene: NA
CDR3 protein: ASSLAGTQETQY

V gene: TRBV19
D gene: NA
CDR3 protein: ASSAGDRSNQPQH

V gene: TRBV4-1
D gene: NA
CDR3 protein: ASSRQYQETQY

V gene: TRBV2
D gene: NA
CDR3 protein: ASGEGVVGNTIY

V gene: TRBV6-5
D gene: NA
CDR3 protein: ASSPSNYGYT

V gene: TRBV5-6
D gene: NA
CDR3 protein: ASSLAWGVDYEQY

V gene: TRBV7-2
D gene: TRBD1
CDR3 protein: ASSDRVGYT

V gene: TRBV4-3
D gene: TRBD1
CDR3 protein: ASSQDRFFGTGMTEAF

V gene: TRBV6-4
D gene: TRBD1
CDR3 protein: ASSPGQGTDTQY

V gene: TRBV19
D gene: TRBD1
CDR3 protein: ASSVPGTANEKLF

V gene: TRBV6-5
D gene: TRBD2
CDR3 protein: AGAGTSLTEQY

V gene: TRBV18
D gene: NA
CDR3 protein: ASSPSGLANTEAF

V gene: TRBV27
D gene: NA
CDR3 protein: ASSPSRSGANVLT

V gene: TRBV5-6
D gene: TRBD2
CDR3 protein: ASSLAPSGSDEQF

V gene: TRBV18
D gene: NA
CDR3 protein: ASSSGSNQPQH

V gene: TRBV27
D gene: NA
CDR3 protein: ASSFRHSNQPQH

V gene: TRBV3-1/TRBV3-2
D gene: NA
CDR3 protein: ASSQVPAHEQY

V gene: TRBV19
D gene: NA
CDR3 protein: ATARGSASPLH

V gene: TRBV28
D gene: NA
CDR3 protein: ASRVQGFNQPQH

V gene: TRBV9
D gene: NA
CDR3 protein: ASSVAGTGSYEQY